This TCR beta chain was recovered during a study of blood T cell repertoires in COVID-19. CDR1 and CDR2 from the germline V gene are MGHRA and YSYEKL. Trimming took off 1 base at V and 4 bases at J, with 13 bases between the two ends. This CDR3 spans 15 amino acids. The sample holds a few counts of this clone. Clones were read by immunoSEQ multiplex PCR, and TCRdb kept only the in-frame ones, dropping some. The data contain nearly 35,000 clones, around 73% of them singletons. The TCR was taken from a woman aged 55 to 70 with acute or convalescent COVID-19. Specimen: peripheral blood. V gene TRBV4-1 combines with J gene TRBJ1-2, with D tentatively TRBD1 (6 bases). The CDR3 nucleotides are TGCGCCAGCAGCCAAGCCCCCGGACAGATCTATGGCTACACCTTC. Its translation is CASSQAPGQIYGYTF.